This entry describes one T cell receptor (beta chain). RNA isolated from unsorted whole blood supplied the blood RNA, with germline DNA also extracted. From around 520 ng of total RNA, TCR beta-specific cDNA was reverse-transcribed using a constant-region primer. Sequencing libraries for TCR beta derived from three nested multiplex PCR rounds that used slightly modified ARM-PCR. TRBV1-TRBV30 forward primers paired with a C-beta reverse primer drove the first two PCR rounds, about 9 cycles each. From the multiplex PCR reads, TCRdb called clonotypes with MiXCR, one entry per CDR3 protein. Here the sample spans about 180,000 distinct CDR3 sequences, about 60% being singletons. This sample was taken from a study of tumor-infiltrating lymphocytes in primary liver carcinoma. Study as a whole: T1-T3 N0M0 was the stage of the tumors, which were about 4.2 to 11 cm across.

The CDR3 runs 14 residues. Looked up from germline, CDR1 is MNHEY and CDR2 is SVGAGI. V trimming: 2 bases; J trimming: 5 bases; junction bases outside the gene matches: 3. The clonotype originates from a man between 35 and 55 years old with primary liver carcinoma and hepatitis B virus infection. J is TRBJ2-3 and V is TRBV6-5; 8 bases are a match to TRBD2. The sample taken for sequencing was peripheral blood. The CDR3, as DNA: TGTGCCAGCAGTTACGGGCTAGCGGGAGATACGCAGTATTTT. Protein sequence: CASSYGLAGDTQYF.